These T cell receptor beta chains were read from a single sample in a study of T cell repertoires in cytomegalovirus infection. TCRdb re-derived calls from the reads in MiXCR, one entry per CDR3 protein. The profile covers about 300,000 distinct CDR3 sequences, with about 9.2% appearing a single time and around 2.5% taken by the ten largest. The sequencing sample was made of PBMCs. The receptor set was obtained from a human donor in good health (CMV status not recorded). Some clones in this sample may be carry-over from other donors' samples. The CDR3 runs from the conserved cysteine through the conserved F or W. A D gene is named only where the DNA matches it firmly. Only some rows state a clone size, as once, few, many or a class for expanded clones.

abundance	v_gene	d_gene	j_gene	CDR3nt	CDR3aa
many	TRBV20-1	TRBD2	TRBJ2-1	TGCAGTGCTAGAGAGGCGGGGGTGCAGAATGAGCAGTTCTTC	CSAREAGVQNEQFF
many	TRBV29-1	TRBD1	TRBJ2-1	TGCAGCGTTGGACAGGGGGAGTATGAGCAGTTCTTC	CSVGQGEYEQFF
many	TRBV27	NA	TRBJ1-6	TGTGCCAGCAGTTCTCCCCGACAGACCGAAAATTCACCCCTCCACTTT	CASSSPRQTENSPLHF
many	TRBV20-1	NA	TRBJ1-2	TGCAGTGCTAGAGATAGCGGGGGAAGGTGGGGCTACACCTTC	CSARDSGGRWGYTF
NA	TRBV12-3/TRBV12-4	TRBD1	TRBJ1-4	TGTGCCAGCAGTTTATCGGGGGTGGCAGGGGGCCGGGAAAAACTGTTTTTT	CASSLSGVAGGREKLFF
many	TRBV29-1	NA	TRBJ1-1	TGCAGCGCCTTCGGGGAGACGAACACTGAAGCTTTCTTT	CSAFGETNTEAFF
NA	TRBV6-1	TRBD2	TRBJ2-1	TGTGCCAGCAGTTCACCGCTACTACTAGCGGCTGAGCAGTTCTTC	CASSSPLLLAAEQFF
many	TRBV10-1	TRBD1	TRBJ2-5	TGCGCCAGCAGCTCCGGGACAGGGGACCAAGAGACCCAGTACTTC	CASSSGTGDQETQYF
NA	TRBV29-1	TRBD2	TRBJ2-7	TGCAGCGTTGTGGGGGGTCCGGTAGCGGGGACCTACGAGCAGTACTTC	CSVVGGPVAGTYEQYF
NA	TRBV6-5	TRBD2	TRBJ2-1	TGTGCCAGCAGAACCGTAGCGGGGGGGCCGCGATACAATGAGCAGTTCTTC	CASRTVAGGPRYNEQFF
many	TRBV7-7	TRBD2	TRBJ2-5	TGTGCTAGCAGCTTAGAGCGGGGGGGAAAAGAGACCCAGTACTTC	CASSLERGGKETQYF
many	TRBV7-6	NA	TRBJ1-4	TGTGCCAGCAGCTCCCTCGGGGAGAGAGTTGGACTGTTTTTT	CASSSLGERVGLFF
many	TRBV9	TRBD1	TRBJ2-3	TGTGCCAGCAGCGGAGGACAGGGGACAGATACGCAGTATTTT	CASSGGQGTDTQYF
NA	TRBV20-1	NA	TRBJ2-5	TGCAGTGCTAGTCCCACAGGGAAAGAGACCCAGTACTTC	CSASPTGKETQYF
NA	TRBV20-1	NA	TRBJ1-1	TGCAGTGCTTACGACAGGTCCACTGAAGCTTTCTTT	CSAYDRSTEAFF
many	TRBV24-1	NA	TRBJ2-1	TGTGCCGTGGGGGCCGTAAATGAGCAGTTCTTC	CAVGAVNEQFF
many	TRBV7-3	NA	TRBJ2-1	TGTGCCAGCAGCCCGCTTAGGGGGAAGGAGCAGTTCTTC	CASSPLRGKEQFF
many	TRBV2	NA	TRBJ1-2	TGTGCCAGCAGTGGGTCGGGGGCGGATGGCTACACCTTC	CASSGSGADGYTF
NA	TRBV4-2	NA	TRBJ2-5	TGTGCCAGCAGCCAAGACTACCAAGCGACCCAGTACTTC	CASSQDYQATQYF
many	TRBV27	NA	TRBJ2-7	TGTGCCAGCGAAGGAGGGGACGAGCAGTACTTC	CASEGGDEQYF
many	TRBV6-2/TRBV6-3	NA	TRBJ2-1	TGTGCCAGCAGGGGGTACGGGACACCATTTTCCTACAATGAGCAGTTCTTC	CASRGYGTPFSYNEQFF
few	TRBV29-1	TRBD1	TRBJ1-1	TGCAGCGCGGCGACAGGGTACACTGAAGCTTTCTTT	CSAATGYTEAFF
few	TRBV9	NA	TRBJ1-1	TGTGCCAGCAGCGTAGCTACCCATAGGGACGCTTTCTTT	CASSVATHRDAFF
many	TRBV20-1	NA	TRBJ1-6	TGCAGTGCTACCCAGGGACGGGCGTATAATTCACCCCTCCACTTT	CSATQGRAYNSPLHF
few	TRBV29-1	TRBD1	TRBJ1-1	TGCAGCGGCTCGACAGGGGGATCGTGGACTGAAGCTTTCTTT	CSGSTGGSWTEAFF
many	TRBV7-2	NA	TRBJ1-3	TGTGCCAGCAGCAGTCGTGGGACCGCTGGAAACACCATATATTTT	CASSSRGTAGNTIYF
few	TRBV6-6	NA	TRBJ2-2	TGTGCCAGCAGTTCGTTCCGGAGTTCTGGTGGCGGGGAGCTGTTTTTT	CASSSFRSSGGGELFF
many	TRBV6-5	NA	TRBJ2-3	TGTGCCAGCAGTTACTCTCGAGCACTTTATGATACGCAGTATTTT	CASSYSRALYDTQYF
many	TRBV2	NA	TRBJ1-1	TGTGCCACTACCATCCTTCGACAGGCAGAAGCTTTCTTT	CATTILRQAEAFF
many	TRBV10-3	TRBD1	TRBJ2-2	TGTGCCATCAGTGAGTCTACACCGGGACAGGGTGGTACCGGGGAGCTGTTTTTT	CAISESTPGQGGTGELFF
many	TRBV6-2/TRBV6-3	NA	TRBJ2-3	TGTGCCAGCAGTCCCACGGGAGATACGCAGTATTTT	CASSPTGDTQYF
many	TRBV28	NA	TRBJ1-4	TGTGCCACCCGGGACGGGAAAGCAACTAATGAAAAACTGTTTTTT	CATRDGKATNEKLFF
once	TRBV27	NA	TRBJ2-2	TGTGCCAGCAGAGTAGTAGACACCACGATTACCGGGGAGCTGTTTTTT	CASRVVDTTITGELFF
many	TRBV2	NA	TRBJ2-1	TGTGCCAGCTCAGACCTGGGTGAGCAGTTCTTC	CASSDLGEQFF
many	TRBV5-6	TRBD1	TRBJ2-2	TGTGCCAGCAGTCCGGGACAGGGCGTGATGAGAACCGGGGAGCTGTTTTTT	CASSPGQGVMRTGELFF
NA	TRBV20-1	NA	TRBJ1-4	TGCAGTGCTATTCCGGGAGGGGGGGGTGAAAAACTGTTTTTT	CSAIPGGGGEKLFF
NA	TRBV29-1	TRBD1	TRBJ1-2	TGCAGCGGGGGACAGAACCCGTTGGGCTACACCTTC	CSGGQNPLGYTF
NA	TRBV7-9	NA	TRBJ2-5	TGTGCCAGCGCTCCCGTCCAAGAGACCCAGTACTTC	CASAPVQETQYF
many	TRBV28	NA	TRBJ1-5	TGTGCCAGCAGTCCCATAAACAGGGATAATCAGCCCCAGCATTTT	CASSPINRDNQPQHF
few	TRBV2	NA	TRBJ1-6	TGTGCCAGCAGTGGCGGTACAGCGAATTCACCCCTCCACTTT	CASSGGTANSPLHF
many	TRBV7-9	NA	TRBJ2-1	TGTGCCAGCAGCCCGTGGAGGGGCCTCTCCTACAATGAGCAGTTCTTC	CASSPWRGLSYNEQFF
NA	TRBV27	NA	TRBJ2-1	TGTGCCAGCAGTTCCACTAGCCCGGGGGTGGGTGAGCAGTTCTTC	CASSSTSPGVGEQFF
many	TRBV3-1	TRBD2	TRBJ2-1	TGTGCCAGCAGCCAAGTTAGCGGGGCAAATGAGCAGTTCTTC	CASSQVSGANEQFF
many	TRBV24-1	TRBD1	TRBJ1-2	TGTGCCACCAGTGATTCCGACAGGGGCGGCTACACCTTC	CATSDSDRGGYTF
many	TRBV6-2/TRBV6-3	TRBD2	TRBJ2-3	TGTGCCAGCAGTTACGGCCAGCGGGGGGCAAGAGATACGCAGTATTTT	CASSYGQRGARDTQYF
many	TRBV7-8	NA	TRBJ2-1	TGTGCCAGCAGCTTAGCCGCGGGGAGCTCCTACAATGAGCAGTTCTTC	CASSLAAGSSYNEQFF